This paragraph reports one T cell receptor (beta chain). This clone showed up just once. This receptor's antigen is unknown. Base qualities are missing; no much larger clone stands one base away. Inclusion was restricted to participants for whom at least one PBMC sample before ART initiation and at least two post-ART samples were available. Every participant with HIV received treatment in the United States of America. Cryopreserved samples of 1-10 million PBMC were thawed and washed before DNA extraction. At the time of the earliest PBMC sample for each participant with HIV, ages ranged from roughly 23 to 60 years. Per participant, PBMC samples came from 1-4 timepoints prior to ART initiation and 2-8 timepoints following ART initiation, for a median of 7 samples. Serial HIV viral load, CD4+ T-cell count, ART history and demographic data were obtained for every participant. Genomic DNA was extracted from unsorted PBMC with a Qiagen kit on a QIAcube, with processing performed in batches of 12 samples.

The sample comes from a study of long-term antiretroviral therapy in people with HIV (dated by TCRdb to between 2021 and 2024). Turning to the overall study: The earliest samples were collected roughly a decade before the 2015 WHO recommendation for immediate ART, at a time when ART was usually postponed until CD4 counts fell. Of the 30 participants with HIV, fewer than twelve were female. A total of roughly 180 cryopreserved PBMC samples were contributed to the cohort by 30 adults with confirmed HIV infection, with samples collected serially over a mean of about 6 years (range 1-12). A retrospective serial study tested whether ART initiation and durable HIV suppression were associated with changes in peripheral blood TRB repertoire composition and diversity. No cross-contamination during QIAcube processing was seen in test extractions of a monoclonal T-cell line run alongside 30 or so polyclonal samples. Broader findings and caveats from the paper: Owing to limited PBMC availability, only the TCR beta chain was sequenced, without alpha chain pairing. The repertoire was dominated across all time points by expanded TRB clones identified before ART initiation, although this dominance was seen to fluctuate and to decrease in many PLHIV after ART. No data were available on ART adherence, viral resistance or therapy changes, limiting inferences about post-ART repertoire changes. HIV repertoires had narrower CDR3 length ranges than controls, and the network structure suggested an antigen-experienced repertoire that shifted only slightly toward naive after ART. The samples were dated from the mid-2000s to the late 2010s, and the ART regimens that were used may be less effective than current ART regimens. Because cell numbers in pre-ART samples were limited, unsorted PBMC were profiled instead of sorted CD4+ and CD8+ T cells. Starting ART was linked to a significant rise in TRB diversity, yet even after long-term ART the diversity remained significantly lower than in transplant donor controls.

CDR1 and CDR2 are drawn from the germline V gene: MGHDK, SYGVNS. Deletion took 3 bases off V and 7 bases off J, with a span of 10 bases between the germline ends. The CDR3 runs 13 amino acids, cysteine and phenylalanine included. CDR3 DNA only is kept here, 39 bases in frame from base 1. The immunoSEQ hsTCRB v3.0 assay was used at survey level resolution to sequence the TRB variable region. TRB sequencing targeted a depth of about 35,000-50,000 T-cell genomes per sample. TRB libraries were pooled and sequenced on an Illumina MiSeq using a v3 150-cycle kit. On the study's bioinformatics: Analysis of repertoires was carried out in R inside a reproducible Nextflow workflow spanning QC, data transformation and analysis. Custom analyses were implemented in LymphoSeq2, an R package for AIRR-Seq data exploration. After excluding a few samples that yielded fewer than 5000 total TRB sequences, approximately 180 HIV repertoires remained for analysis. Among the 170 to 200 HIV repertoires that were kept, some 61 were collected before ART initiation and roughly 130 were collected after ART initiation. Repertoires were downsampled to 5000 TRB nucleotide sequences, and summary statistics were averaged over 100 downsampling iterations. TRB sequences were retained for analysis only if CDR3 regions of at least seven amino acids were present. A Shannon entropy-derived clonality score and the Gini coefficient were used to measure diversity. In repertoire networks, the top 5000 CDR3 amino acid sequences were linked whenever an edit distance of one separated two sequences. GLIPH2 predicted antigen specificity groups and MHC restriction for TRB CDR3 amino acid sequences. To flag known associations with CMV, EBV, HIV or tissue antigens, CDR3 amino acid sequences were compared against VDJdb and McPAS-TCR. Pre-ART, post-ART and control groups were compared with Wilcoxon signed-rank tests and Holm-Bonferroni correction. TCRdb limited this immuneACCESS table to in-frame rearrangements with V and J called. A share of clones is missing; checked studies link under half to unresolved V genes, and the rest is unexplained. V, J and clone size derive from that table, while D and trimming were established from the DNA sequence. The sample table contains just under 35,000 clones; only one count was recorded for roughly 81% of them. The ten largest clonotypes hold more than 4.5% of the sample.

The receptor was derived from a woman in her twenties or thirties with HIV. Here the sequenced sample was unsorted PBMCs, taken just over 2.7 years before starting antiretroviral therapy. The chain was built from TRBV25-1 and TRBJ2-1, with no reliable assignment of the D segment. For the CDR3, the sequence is CASSESGRNEQFF. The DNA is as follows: TGTGCCAGCAGTGAGTCCGGGCGGAATGAGCAGTTCTTC.